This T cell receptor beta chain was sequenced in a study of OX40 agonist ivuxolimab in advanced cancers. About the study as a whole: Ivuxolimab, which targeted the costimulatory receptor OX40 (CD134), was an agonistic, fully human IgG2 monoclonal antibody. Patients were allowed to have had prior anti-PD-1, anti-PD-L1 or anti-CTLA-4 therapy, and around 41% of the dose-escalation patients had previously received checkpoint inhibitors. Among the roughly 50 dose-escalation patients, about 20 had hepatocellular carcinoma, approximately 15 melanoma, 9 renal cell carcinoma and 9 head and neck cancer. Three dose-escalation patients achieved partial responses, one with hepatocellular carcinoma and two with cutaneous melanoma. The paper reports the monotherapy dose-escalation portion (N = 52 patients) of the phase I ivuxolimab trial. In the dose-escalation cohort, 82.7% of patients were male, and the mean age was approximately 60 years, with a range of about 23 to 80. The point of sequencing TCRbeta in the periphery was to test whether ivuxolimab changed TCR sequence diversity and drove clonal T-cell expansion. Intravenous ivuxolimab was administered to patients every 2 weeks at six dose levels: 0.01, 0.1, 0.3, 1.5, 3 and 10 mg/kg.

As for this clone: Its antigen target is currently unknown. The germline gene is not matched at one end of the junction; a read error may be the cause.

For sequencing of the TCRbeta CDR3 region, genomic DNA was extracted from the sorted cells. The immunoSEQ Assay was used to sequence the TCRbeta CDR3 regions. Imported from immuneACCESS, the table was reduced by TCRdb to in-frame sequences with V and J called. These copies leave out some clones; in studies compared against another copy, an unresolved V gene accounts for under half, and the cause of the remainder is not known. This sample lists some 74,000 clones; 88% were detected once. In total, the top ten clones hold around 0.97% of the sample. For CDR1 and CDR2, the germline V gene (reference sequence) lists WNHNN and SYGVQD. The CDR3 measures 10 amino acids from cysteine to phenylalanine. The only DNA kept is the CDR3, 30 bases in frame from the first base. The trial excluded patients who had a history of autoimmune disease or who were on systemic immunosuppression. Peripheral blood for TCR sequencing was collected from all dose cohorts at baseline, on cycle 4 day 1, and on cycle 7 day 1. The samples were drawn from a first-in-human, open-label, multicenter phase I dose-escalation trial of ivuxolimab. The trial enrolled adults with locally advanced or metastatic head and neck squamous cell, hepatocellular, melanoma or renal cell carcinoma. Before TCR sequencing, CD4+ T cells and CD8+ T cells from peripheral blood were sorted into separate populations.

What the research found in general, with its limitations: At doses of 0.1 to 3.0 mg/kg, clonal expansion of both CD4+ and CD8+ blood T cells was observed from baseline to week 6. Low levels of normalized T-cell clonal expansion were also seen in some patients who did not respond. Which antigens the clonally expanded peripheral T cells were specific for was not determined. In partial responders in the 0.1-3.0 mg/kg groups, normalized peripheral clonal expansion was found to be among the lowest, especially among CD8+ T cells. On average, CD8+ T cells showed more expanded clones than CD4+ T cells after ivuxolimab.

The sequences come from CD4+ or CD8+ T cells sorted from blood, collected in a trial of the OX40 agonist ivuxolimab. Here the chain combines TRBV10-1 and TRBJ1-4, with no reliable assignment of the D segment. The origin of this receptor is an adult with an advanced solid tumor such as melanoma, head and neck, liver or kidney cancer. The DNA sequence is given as TGCGCCAGCAGTGAGCCGGGTGGCCCTTTT. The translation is CASSEPGGPF.